This T cell receptor beta chain was observed in a study of cytomegalovirus exposure and HLA in healthy donors. The CDR3 length is 13 residues. Trimming left V 3 bases short and J 2 bases short, with 7 bases between. CDR1 is MDHEN and CDR2 is SYDVKM in the germline V gene. The PCR employed 60 Vbeta primers together with 13 Jbeta primers. Here immunoSEQ multiplex PCR was the method, and the copy in TCRdb shows in-frame clones only, minus some. The sample yields 85,000 to 100,000 clones, 75% to 85% seen once. This clone was recorded only once. This sequence originates from a woman between 40 and 50 years old in good health and CMV-seronegative. The sample comprised PBMCs. V is TRBV28 and J is TRBJ1-2; TRBD1 is a possible D gene (6 bases). The chain's CDR3 is CASSLRGNYGYTF. The DNA of the CDR3 is TGTGCCAGCAGTTTGAGGGGGAACTATGGCTACACCTTC.